This entry lists 19 T cell receptor beta chains sequenced from one sample in a study of blood T cells in healthy people across ages (dated by TCRdb to the mid-2010s). The library was made by 5' RACE. Sequencing was performed on an Illumina HiSeq 2500. A second PCR of roughly 7 to 12 cycles was run with a J-beta primer mix and a sample-barcoded 5' primer. Clones were called with MiXCR by TCRdb after fastp trimmed the public reads at Q25, and only in-frame beta chains were retained. For every CDR3 protein sequence, its rows merge into one entry that carries the most common genes and DNA. In all, the sample holds hundreds of thousands of distinct CDR3 sequences, and about 45% of those were seen once. The ten largest clones add up to 18% of the sample. The sequenced sample was blood. These receptors all come from an elderly man in good health.

V gene TRBV5-1 combines with J gene TRBJ2-7; no clear D. Trimming stripped 0 bases from V and 0 bases from J, with 4 bases between. Germline V gene sequence: CDR1 SGHRS, CDR2 YFSETQ. The CDR3 covers 13 residues. The CDR3 loop is CASSLVFSYEQYF. The CDR3 DNA reads TGCGCCAGCAGCTTGGTATTCTCCTACGAGCAGTACTTC.

This chain connects TRBV10-3 to TRBJ2-1; the match to TRBD2 covers 13 bases. The CDR3 contains 17 residues. The germline V gene has CDR1 ENHRY and CDR2 SYGVKD. The V gene end was trimmed by 2 bases and the J gene end by 9 bases; junction bases not matched to a gene: 10. The CDR3 is CAISEPTGLAGTSEQFF. The CDR3 bases are TGTGCCATCAGTGAGCCGACGGGACTAGCGGGAACGTCTGAGCAGTTCTTC.

This clonotype was picked up a small number of times. The CDR3: CSARDPGVRSYEQYF. The CDR3 coding sequence is TGCAGTGCTAGAGATCCCGGGGTTCGCTCCTACGAGCAGTACTTC. The chain carries TRBV20-1 and TRBJ2-7, with D tentatively TRBD2 (5 bases). Trimming left V 0 bases short and J 0 bases short, with 12 bases between. CDR1 is DFQATT and CDR2 is SNEGSKA in the germline V gene (reference sequence). The CDR3 runs to 15 residues.

This clonotype appeared a single time. The chain uses TRBV12-3 or TRBV12-4 and TRBJ2-3; no clear D gene. Trimming removed 6 bases at V and 3 bases at J, with 16 bases between. The CDR3 sequence is 15 residues long. The chain's CDR3 is CASRPLGEVTDTQYF. The CDR3 region has the DNA TGTGCCAGCAGACCCCTAGGAGAGGTTACAGATACGCAGTATTTT.

The rearrangement uses TRBV6-2 or TRBV6-3 and TRBJ1-6; the D gene is possibly TRBD1 (6 bases). This CDR3 region has 14 residues. Trimming took off 6 bases at V and 7 bases at J, with 13 bases between the two ends. Looked up from germline, CDR1 is MNHEY and CDR2 is SVGEGT. The CDR3 loop reads CASRSTGNNSPLHF. CDR3 DNA sequence: TGTGCCAGCAGATCCACAGGGAACAATTCACCCCTCCACTTT.

The chain links TRBV2 to TRBJ2-1, with TRBD2 matching 9 bases. Trimming removed 8 bases from V and 0 bases from J; junction bases left unmatched: 14. The CDR3 extends over 18 amino acids. Germline V CDR1 and CDR2: SNHLY, FYNNEI. The DNA of the CDR3 is TGTGCCAGCCAGTGGGCGGCGGGAGGGCGAAGCTCCTACAATGAGCAGTTCTTC. It yields the protein CASQWAAGGRSSYNEQFF.

The CDR3 loop is CASSYGLNWYEQFF. CDR3 coding DNA: TGTGCCAGCAGTTACGGCCTAAATTGGTATGAGCAGTTCTTC. This chain uses TRBV6-2 or TRBV6-3 with TRBJ2-1, with D uncertain. This CDR3 is 14 amino acids long. V lost 2 bases and J lost 8, with 13 bases in between. CDR1 and CDR2 (germline): MNHEY, SVGEGT.

The genes are TRBV20-1 and TRBJ1-6; a weak D match, TRBD1 (5 bases). CDR3 length: 14 residues. Trimming cost V 6 bases and J 8 bases, with 17 bases left between them. The germline V gene has CDR1 DFQATT and CDR2 SNEGSKA (reference sequence). CDR3 coding DNA: TGCAGTGCAACACCGGGACGGCTGGATTCACCCCTCCACTTT. This encodes CSATPGRLDSPLHF.

The chain employs TRBV20-1 and TRBJ2-5, with TRBD2 matching over 8 bases. Trimming cost V 0 bases and J 11 bases; bases outside gene matches: 8. Germline-derived CDR1 and CDR2 are DFQATT and SNEGSKA (reference sequence). This CDR3 is 13 amino acids long. In DNA form, the CDR3 reads TGCAGTGCTAGAGACAGGACTAGCAATGAGCAGTACTTC. It codes for CSARDRTSNEQYF.

This clonotype has a handful of counts. This chain joins TRBV29-1 and TRBJ2-3; no clear D gene. The length of the CDR3 is 10 residues. The V gene's germline CDR1 is SQVTM and CDR2 ANQGSEA. The germline V and J ends were trimmed by 3 bases and 5 bases, with 3 bases remaining between them. The CDR3 is CSVDRDTQYF. CDR3 nucleotides: TGCAGCGTTGACAGAGATACGCAGTATTTT.

CDR3 coding DNA: TGTGCCAGCAGCTCAGCGGACAGTTCTAATGAAAAACTGTTTTTT. This codes for CASSSADSSNEKLFF. This sequence joins TRBV7-9 and TRBJ1-4; D may be TRBD1 (6 bases). V lost 4 bases and J lost 3, with 12 bases in between. The CDR3 consists of 15 residues. The germline CDR1 and CDR2 sequences are SEHNR and FQNEAQ (reference sequence).

This clonotype was detected only a few times. This sequence joins TRBV12-3 or TRBV12-4 and TRBJ2-1; possibly TRBD1 for D (5 bases). CDR3 length: 15 amino acids. Trimming took 6 bases from V and 0 from J, leaving 12 bases between them. The CDR3 here is CASSPRASSYNEQFF. DNA for the CDR3: TGTGCCAGCAGCCCCAGGGCGAGCTCCTACAATGAGCAGTTCTTC.

The rearrangement joins TRBV5-1 to TRBJ1-2, with D possibly matching TRBD1 (6 bases). The V end lost 0 bases, the J end lost 2 bases, and 11 bases lay between the germline ends. The CDR3 runs 15 residues. Germline CDR1 is SGHRS and CDR2 is YFSETQ. This chain's CDR3 is CASSLGGGQNYGYTF. Written as DNA, the CDR3 is TGCGCCAGCAGCTTGGGAGGTGGACAGAACTATGGCTACACCTTC. The variable domain in full, completed from reference TRBV5-1 and TRBJ1-2, reads KAGVTQTPRYLIKTRGQQVTLSCSPISGHRSVSWYQQTPGQGLQFLFEYFSETQRNKGNFPGRFSGRQFSNSRSEMNVSTLELGDSALYLCASSLGGGQNYGYTFGSGTRLTVV.

The chain links TRBV12-3 or TRBV12-4 to TRBJ2-1; 7 bases match TRBD2. Trimming cost V 8 bases and J 7 bases; bases outside gene matches: 14. This CDR3 is 15 amino acids long. CDR3 sequence: CASGIPRLAANEQFF. The CDR3 coding sequence is TGTGCCAGCGGAATCCCCCGGCTAGCGGCGAATGAGCAGTTCTTC.

Concerning this clonotype: This may be a read error: a much more frequent sequence differs by one nucleotide. The chain employs TRBV11-3 and TRBJ2-5; D not certain. V lost 0 bases to trimming and J lost 14 bases, with 16 bases between them. The CDR3 contains 13 residues. Germline V gene lookup returns CDR1 SGHNT and CDR2 YENEEA. As DNA, the CDR3 is TGTGCCAGCAGCTTAGAAGATATCTACGAGCACTACTTC. Residues: CASSLEDIYEHYF.

The chain combines TRBV20-1 with TRBJ2-3, with D tentatively TRBD2 (5 bases). The CDR3 has 15 residues. Per germline, CDR1 DFQATT and CDR2 SNEGSKA (reference sequence). With 3 bases removed from V and 2 bases from J, the gap between germline ends came to 15 bases. The DNA for the CDR3 is TGCAGTGCTAGGACTCTAGTGGAGGCCACAGATACGCAGTATTTT. Amino acid sequence: CSARTLVEATDTQYF.

Points on this clonotype: Just one base apart from a much larger clone, this may be a read error. The chain joins TRBV10-3 to TRBJ2-5, with 11 bases matching TRBD2. This CDR3 comprises 16 residues. The germline gives CDR1 ENHRY, CDR2 SYGVKD. CDR3 nucleotides: TGTGCCATCAGCGTTACTAGCGGGAGTCCTTTGGAGACCCGGTACTTC. Amino acids: CAISVTSGSPLETRYF.

The chain is built from TRBV20-1 and TRBJ1-6; 7 bases are a match to TRBD1. This CDR3 contains 15 residues. V trimming: 6 bases; J trimming: 7 bases; junction bases outside the gene matches: 12. The germline V gene has CDR1 DFQATT and CDR2 SNEGSKA (reference sequence). CDR3 residues: CSAPRQGVDNSPLHF. In DNA, the CDR3 is TGCAGTGCCCCAAGACAGGGCGTTGACAATTCACCCCTCCACTTT.

This chain links TRBV10-3 with TRBJ1-1; a weak D match, TRBD1 (5 bases). The CDR3 runs to 14 residues. Trimming shortened V by 11 bases and J by 2 bases, and 18 bases separated the two germline ends. Germline-derived CDR1 and CDR2 are ENHRY and SYGVKD. The CDR3 nucleotides read TGTGCCGCGCGTCGGTTGGGGGATAACACTGAAGCTTTCTTT. Translated: CAARRLGDNTEAFF.